Listed below are T cell receptor beta chains from one sample, sequenced in a study of blood T cell repertoires in COVID-19. The assay was immunoSEQ multiplex PCR, and TCRdb's table has in-frame clones only and misses some. Found here are 20,000 or so clones, roughly 85% of them singletons; the top ten hold roughly 60%. Material for sequencing was peripheral blood. All receptors come from a man of 80 years or more with acute or convalescent COVID-19. The CDR3 runs from the conserved cysteine through the conserved F or W. Fields, in order: V gene, clone size, D gene, J gene, CDR3 DNA, CDR3 protein. D genes are given only for firm matches. The listing skips clone size in some rows; elsewhere it reads once, few, many or a size class.

TRBV18,-,TRBD2,TRBJ2-3,TGTGCCAGCTCACCGATTCAGGCTAGCGGGTTCAGCACAGATACGCAGTATTTT,CASSPIQASGFSTDTQYF
TRBV24-1,-,TRBD2,TRBJ2-1,TGTGCCACCAGCCTAGCGGGGGGGAGCTCCTACAATGAGCAGTTCTTC,CATSLAGGSSYNEQFF
TRBV20-1,few,TRBD2,TRBJ2-3,TGCAGTTCCGGGCGCGGGGGAATGCAGTATTTT,CSSGRGGMQYF
TRBV4-1,-,-,TRBJ1-2,TGCGCCAGCAGTCGACCGGACACTAACTATGGCTACACCTTC,CASSRPDTNYGYTF
TRBV9,once,-,TRBJ2-1,TGTGCCAGCAGCCCCTGGGTGGCGGATGAGCAGTTCTTC,CASSPWVADEQFF
TRBV19,-,-,TRBJ1-1,TGTGCCAGTATCCAGGGACACTTGAACACTGAAGCTTTCTTT,CASIQGHLNTEAFF
TRBV28,-,TRBD1,TRBJ1-5,TGTGCCAGCAGTTTATCAGGGGGCGAAGGCCAGCCCCAGCATTTT,CASSLSGGEGQPQHF
TRBV4-3,once,-,TRBJ1-4,TGCGCCAGCAGCCGCGAGCCCGGGACTAGGGGCGAAAAACTGTTTTTT,CASSREPGTRGEKLFF
TRBV27,-,-,TRBJ1-2,TGTGCCAGCAGTTTATCCTCCGGGACTGGCGGTCTCTATGGCTACACCTTC,CASSLSSGTGGLYGYTF
TRBV7-9,-,-,TRBJ1-4,TGTGCCAGCAGTCGGGTCTCAACTAATGAAAAACTGTTTTTT,CASSRVSTNEKLFF
TRBV9,-,TRBD1,TRBJ1-1,TGTGCCAGCAGCGTAGAAGGGGGCAGTTGGACTGAAGCTTTCTTT,CASSVEGGSWTEAFF
TRBV7-3,-,-,TRBJ2-6,TGTGCCAGCAGCTTAAATACCGGGGGGGCCAACGTCCTGACTTTC,CASSLNTGGANVLTF
TRBV3-1/TRBV3-2,-,-,TRBJ2-5,TGTGCCAGCAGCCAAGATTCTTTGTCGCGGGACCAGTACTTC,CASSQDSLSRDQYF
TRBV9,-,-,TRBJ1-1,TGTGCCAGCAGCTCGGGGGGCGGTTCTGGCACTGAAGCTTTCTTT,CASSSGGGSGTEAFF
TRBV2,-,-,TRBJ2-2,TGTGCCAGCCAGCAGGAGAACACCGGGGAGCTGTTTTTT,CASQQENTGELFF
TRBV7-2,-,TRBD2,TRBJ2-3,TGTGCCAGCAGCTTTTCGGAAAAGGGGAGGGGATATGGCACGCAGTATTTT,CASSFSEKGRGYGTQYF
TRBV10-3,once,TRBD1,TRBJ2-7,TGTGCCATCAGGGGAGACAGGGGGGGAGACGAGCAGTACTTC,CAIRGDRGGDEQYF
TRBV28,few,TRBD1,TRBJ1-2,TGTGCCAGCAGAAAACGGACAGGGAATGGCTACACCTTC,CASRKRTGNGYTF
TRBV7-3,once,TRBD1,TRBJ2-7,TGTGCCAGCAGCGCCGGACAGGGAGTGGGCGAGCAGTACTTC,CASSAGQGVGEQYF